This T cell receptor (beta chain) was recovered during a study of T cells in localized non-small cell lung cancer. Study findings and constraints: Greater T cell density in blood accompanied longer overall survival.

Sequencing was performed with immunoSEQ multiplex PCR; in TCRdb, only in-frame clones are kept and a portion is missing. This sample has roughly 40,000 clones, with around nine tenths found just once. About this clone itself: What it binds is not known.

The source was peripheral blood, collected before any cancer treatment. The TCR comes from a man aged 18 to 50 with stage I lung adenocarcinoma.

CDR3 sequence (DNA): TGTGCCAGTAAGGAGGACAGAACGAACTATGGCTACACCTTC. It yields the protein CASKEDRTNYGYTF. The J gene is TRBJ1-2, the V gene TRBV19, with a weak D call TRBD1 (6 bases). The CDR3 sequence is 14 residues long. Germline CDR1 reads LNHDA; CDR2 reads SQIVND (reference sequence). The V gene lost 7 bases and the J gene lost 2 bases, with 14 bases spanning the gap.